Listed below are T cell receptor beta chains from one sample, sequenced in a study of molecular identifiers for immune sequencing clone quantification. TCRdb processed the PCR reads anew with MiXCR; each CDR3 protein has one entry. The sample lists roughly 300,000 distinct CDR3 sequences; 24% were seen once. The sample consisted of naive CD8+ T cells from blood, with Jurkat cell RNA spiked in. The origin of the receptors is a human donor in good health. Some libraries in this study had Jurkat cell RNA spiked in. Both conserved end residues are part of each CDR3. D genes are given only for firm matches. Part of the rows lack a size; the others show once, few, many or a class for expanded clones.

D gene | J gene | clone size | V gene | CDR3 protein | CDR3 DNA
NA | TRBJ2-2 | NA | TRBV9 | CAGSVGGRATGELFF | TGTGCCGGCAGCGTAGGCGGACGCGCCACGGGGGAGCTGTTTTTT
NA | TRBJ2-5 | NA | TRBV3-1 | CASSQRQVWKETQYF | TGTGCCAGCAGCCAAAGACAGGTCTGGAAAGAGACCCAGTACTTC
TRBD2 | TRBJ2-1 | NA | TRBV27 | CTSSPPAGGGHEQFF | TGTACCAGCAGTCCTCCAGCGGGAGGGGGTCATGAGCAGTTCTTC
NA | TRBJ2-3 | NA | TRBV4-1 | CASSQVVLSTDTQYF | TGCGCCAGCAGCCAAGTCGTGCTGTCCACAGATACGCAGTATTTT
TRBD2 | TRBJ2-5 | NA | TRBV9 | CASSVDGGGLGETQCF | TGTGCCAGCAGCGTAGATGGCGGGGGGCTAGGTGAGACCCAGTGCTTC
TRBD1 | TRBJ2-7 | NA | TRBV7-9 | CASSGTGESSYEQYF | TGTGCCAGCAGCGGGACAGGGGAGAGCTCCTACGAGCAGTACTTC
NA | TRBJ1-1 | NA | TRBV4-1 | CASSPSSVHTEAFF | TGCGCCAGCAGCCCAAGTTCGGTCCACACTGAAGCTTTCTTT
NA | TRBJ1-1 | few | TRBV6-2/TRBV6-3 | CASSYGRLNTEAFF | TGTGCCAGCAGTTACGGCAGGCTTAACACTGAAGCTTTCTTT
NA | TRBJ2-3 | many | TRBV20-1 | CSARESTDTQYF | TGCAGTGCTAGGGAGAGCACAGATACGCAGTATTTT
NA | TRBJ2-3 | many | TRBV7-9 | CASSPRDRTTDTQYF | TGTGCCAGCAGCCCGCGGGACCGCACCACAGATACGCAGTATTTT
NA | TRBJ2-7 | NA | TRBV5-1 | CASSWGISYEQYF | TGCGCCAGCAGCTGGGGCATCAGCTACGAGCAGTACTTC
NA | TRBJ2-5 | many | TRBV7-9 | CASRSGLPQETQYF | TGTGCCAGCCGCTCGGGCCTACCCCAAGAGACCCAGTACTTC
NA | TRBJ2-5 | NA | TRBV4-1 | CASSQEGLPQETQYF | TGCGCCAGCAGCCAAGAGGGGCTACCGCAAGAGACCCAGTACTTC
TRBD2 | TRBJ2-7 | many | TRBV7-6 | CASSPGLNYEQYF | TGTGCCAGCAGCCCGGGACTAAACTACGAGCAGTACTTC
TRBD1 | TRBJ2-5 | few | TRBV3-1 | CASRDPDRDETQYF | TGTGCCAGCAGAGATCCCGACAGGGACGAGACCCAGTACTTC
NA | TRBJ1-1 | NA | TRBV20-1 | CSASRVDSLNTEAFF | TGCAGTGCCAGTCGGGTTGACAGCCTGAACACTGAAGCTTTCTTT
TRBD2 | TRBJ2-7 | many | TRBV7-9 | CASSFGAGGYEQYF | TGTGCCAGCAGCTTTGGAGCGGGAGGGTACGAGCAGTACTTC
TRBD1 | TRBJ2-3 | NA | TRBV12-5 | CASGAGQGAADTQYF | TGTGCTAGTGGTGCGGGACAGGGGGCTGCAGATACGCAGTATTTT
NA | TRBJ2-7 | many | TRBV20-1 | CSAEGEIPTYEQYF | TGCAGTGCGGAGGGAGAAATACCCACCTACGAGCAGTACTTC
NA | TRBJ2-1 | NA | TRBV20-1 | CRAAGQFSYNAQFF | TGCCGTGCGGCCGGGCAGTTCTCCTACAATGCGCAGTTCTTC
NA | TRBJ1-1 | NA | TRBV2 | CASSDGHLNTEAFF | TGTGCCAGCAGTGATGGGCATCTGAACACTGAAGCTTTCTTT
NA | TRBJ2-1 | NA | TRBV29-1 | CSVLTDLALYNEQFF | TGCAGCGTCCTTACGGATTTAGCCTTATACAATGAGCAGTTCTTC
NA | TRBJ1-1 | many | TRBV29-1 | CSVPWGSEAFF | TGCAGCGTCCCGTGGGGGTCTGAAGCTTTCTTT
TRBD2 | TRBJ2-7 | few | TRBV7-9 | CASSLVAGAGNEQYF | TGTGCCAGCAGCTTAGTGGCGGGAGCTGGGAACGAGCAGTACTTC
NA | TRBJ2-3 | NA | TRBV6-5 | CASSDGLASTDTQYF | TGTGCCAGCAGCGACGGACTTGCTAGCACAGATACGCAGTATTTT
NA | TRBJ2-7 | NA | TRBV11-2 | CASSGVPGRDYAQYF | TGTGCCAGCAGCGGGGTTCCGGGACGGGATTACGCGCAGTACTTC
TRBD2 | TRBJ2-7 | NA | TRBV4-1 | CASSQVGAGLAGGRYEQYF | TGCGCCAGCAGCCAAGTGGGGGCAGGACTAGCGGGGGGTCGGTACGAGCAGTACTTC
TRBD2 | TRBJ2-3 | NA | TRBV4-3 | CASSQVGRVADTQYF | TGCGCCAGCAGCCAGGTTGGGAGGGTAGCAGATACGCAGTATTTT
TRBD1 | TRBJ1-4 | NA | TRBV6-1 | CASFTPREGAIPTNEKLFF | TGTGCCAGCTTCACACCCCGGGAGGGGGCCATTCCAACTAATGAAAAACTGTTTTTT
NA | TRBJ1-1 | many | TRBV4-3 | CASSQDRTHTEAFF | TGCGCCAGCAGCCAAGATCGAACGCACACTGAAGCTTTCTTT
TRBD2 | TRBJ2-7 | many | TRBV14 | CASSQAPGLGYEQYF | TGTGCCAGCAGCCAAGCTCCGGGACTAGGTTACGAGCAGTACTTC
NA | TRBJ2-5 | many | TRBV7-6 | CASSQIMGLPYF | TGTGCCAGCAGCCAAATTATGGGCCTCCCGTACTTC
NA | TRBJ1-3 | NA | TRBV20-1 | CSARDLGGPGNTIYF | TGCAGTGCTAGAGATTTGGGGGGGCCTGGAAACACCATATATTTT
NA | TRBJ2-2 | few | TRBV12-3/TRBV12-4 | CASSLEGQATGELFF | TGTGCCAGCAGTTTAGAAGGGCAGGCCACCGGGGAGCTGTTTTTT
TRBD2 | TRBJ2-7 | many | TRBV6-5 | CASSYDRLAGLDYEQYF | TGTGCCAGCAGTTATGATCGTCTAGCGGGATTGGACTACGAGCAGTACTTC
TRBD1 | TRBJ1-1 | few | TRBV7-9 | CASSPPTGGTEAFF | TGTGCCAGCAGCCCACCCACAGGGGGGACTGAAGCTTTCTTT
NA | TRBJ1-2 | few | TRBV12-3/TRBV12-4 | CASSLGVRYTF | TGTGCCAGCAGTCTGGGGGTCCGCTACACCTTC
TRBD1 | TRBJ1-1 | NA | TRBV15 | CATSAPFKDRDEAFF | TGTGCCACCAGCGCGCCTTTTAAGGACAGGGATGAAGCTTTCTTT
NA | TRBJ1-4 | few | TRBV30 | CAWSDGTREEKLFF | TGTGCCTGGAGTGATGGGACACGAGAAGAAAAACTGTTTTTT
NA | TRBJ2-7 | few | TRBV28 | CASSPQGGDRTYEQYF | TGTGCCAGCAGTCCCCAAGGGGGGGACAGAACCTACGAGCAGTACTTC
TRBD1 | TRBJ2-7 | many | TRBV29-1 | CSVDLGQGDGEQYF | TGCAGCGTTGACCTGGGGCAGGGGGATGGCGAGCAGTACTTC
TRBD1 | TRBJ2-7 | NA | TRBV5-1 | CASSRAGQGAYEQYF | TGCGCCAGCAGCCGGGCGGGACAGGGAGCCTACGAGCAGTACTTC
TRBD1 | TRBJ1-1 | few | TRBV5-4 | CASSWGTDYTEAFF | TGTGCCAGCAGCTGGGGGACAGATTACACTGAAGCTTTCTTT
NA | TRBJ2-6 | few | TRBV27 | CASSLAVRLTPHSGANVLTF | TGTGCCAGCAGTTTAGCGGTTAGACTCACACCCCACTCTGGGGCCAACGTCCTGACTTTC
TRBD1 | TRBJ1-1 | many | TRBV7-9 | CASSHTDRTRLNTEAFF | TGTGCCAGCAGCCACACGGACAGGACTCGATTGAACACTGAAGCTTTCTTT
NA | TRBJ2-6 | NA | TRBV5-3 | CASSKRGGAFVEAPVLTF | TGTGCCAGCAGCAAAAGGGGGGGAGCCTTTGTGGAGGCCCCCGTCCTGACTTTC
NA | TRBJ2-7 | few | TRBV27 | CASRSRETNEQYF | TGTGCCAGCAGAAGTCGGGAGACCAACGAGCAGTACTTC
TRBD2 | TRBJ2-7 | many | TRBV29-1 | CSVEDEAGEVYEQYF | TGCAGCGTTGAAGATGAGGCGGGAGAAGTGTACGAGCAGTACTTC
TRBD2 | TRBJ2-2 | NA | TRBV7-7 | CASSLGTSGSTGELVF | TGTGCTAGTAGCTTAGGGACTAGCGGTTCCACCGGGGAGCTGGTTTTT
NA | TRBJ2-4 | NA | TRBV4-3 | CASSQDGQGPLLAKNVQYF | TGCGCCAGCAGCCAAGATGGCCAGGGGCCCCTCTTAGCCAAAAACGTTCAGTACTTC
NA | TRBJ1-1 | many | TRBV4-3 | CASSQYQQGNTEAFF | TGCGCCAGCAGCCAATACCAACAAGGGAACACTGAAGCTTTCTTT
NA | TRBJ2-5 | NA | TRBV5-1 | CASSLAGRDPGGTQYF | TGCGCCAGCAGCTTGGCCGGCAGGGACCCGGGTGGGACCCAGTACTTC